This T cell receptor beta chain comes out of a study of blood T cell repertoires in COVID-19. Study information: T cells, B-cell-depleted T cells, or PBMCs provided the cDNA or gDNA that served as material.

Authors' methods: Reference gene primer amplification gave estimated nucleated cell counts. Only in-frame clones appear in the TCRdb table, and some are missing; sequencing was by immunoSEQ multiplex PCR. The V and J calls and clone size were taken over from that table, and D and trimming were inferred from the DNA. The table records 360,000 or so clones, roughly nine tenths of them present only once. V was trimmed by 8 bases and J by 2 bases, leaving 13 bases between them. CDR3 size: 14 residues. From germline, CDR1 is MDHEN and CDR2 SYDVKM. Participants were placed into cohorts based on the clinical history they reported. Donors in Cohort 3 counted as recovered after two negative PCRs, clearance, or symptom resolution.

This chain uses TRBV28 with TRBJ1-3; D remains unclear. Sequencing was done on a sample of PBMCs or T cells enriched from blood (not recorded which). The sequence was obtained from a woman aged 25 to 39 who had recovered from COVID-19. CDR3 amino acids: CASSRLVTGNTIYF. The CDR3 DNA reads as TGTGCCAGCTCCAGGTTGGTAACTGGAAACACCATATATTTT.